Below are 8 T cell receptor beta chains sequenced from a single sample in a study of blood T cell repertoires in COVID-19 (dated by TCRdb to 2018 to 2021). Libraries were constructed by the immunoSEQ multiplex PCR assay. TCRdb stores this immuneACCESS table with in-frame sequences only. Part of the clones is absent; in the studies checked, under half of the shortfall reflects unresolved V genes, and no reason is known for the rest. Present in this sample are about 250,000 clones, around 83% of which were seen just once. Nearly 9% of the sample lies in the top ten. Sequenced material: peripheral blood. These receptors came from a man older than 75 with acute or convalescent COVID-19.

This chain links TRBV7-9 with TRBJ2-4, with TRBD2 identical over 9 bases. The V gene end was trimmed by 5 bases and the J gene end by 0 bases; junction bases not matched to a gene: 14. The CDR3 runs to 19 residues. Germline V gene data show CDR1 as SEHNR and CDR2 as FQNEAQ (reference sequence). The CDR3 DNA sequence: TGTGCCAGCAGCCCTATAGTGGGTAGCGGGGGACCAGCCAAAAACATTCAGTACTTC. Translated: CASSPIVGSGGPAKNIQYF.

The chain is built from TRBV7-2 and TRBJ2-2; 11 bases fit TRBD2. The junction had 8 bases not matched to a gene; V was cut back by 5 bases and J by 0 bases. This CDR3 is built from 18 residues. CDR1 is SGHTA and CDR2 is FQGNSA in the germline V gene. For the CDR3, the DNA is TGTGCCAGCAGCCTCCGCCTAGCGGGGGGCCCGAACACCGGGGAGCTGTTTTTT. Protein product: CASSLRLAGGPNTGELFF.

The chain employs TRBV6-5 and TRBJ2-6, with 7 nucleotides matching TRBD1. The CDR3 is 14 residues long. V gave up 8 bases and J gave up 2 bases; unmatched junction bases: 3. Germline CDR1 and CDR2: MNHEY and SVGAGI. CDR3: CASQRGPGANVLTF. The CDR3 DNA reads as TGTGCCAGCCAGAGGGGGCCTGGGGCCAACGTCCTGACTTTC.

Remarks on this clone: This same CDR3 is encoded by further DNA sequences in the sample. Here the CDR3 DNA reads TGTGCCAGCAGCCGAGGAGGATATGGCTACACCTTC. This sequence encodes CASSRGGYGYTF. The V call is TRBV28, the J call TRBJ1-2; no clear D gene. The CDR3 spans 12 residues. CDR1 and CDR2 (germline): MDHEN, SYDVKM. Trimming stripped 6 bases from V and 5 bases from J, with 10 bases between.

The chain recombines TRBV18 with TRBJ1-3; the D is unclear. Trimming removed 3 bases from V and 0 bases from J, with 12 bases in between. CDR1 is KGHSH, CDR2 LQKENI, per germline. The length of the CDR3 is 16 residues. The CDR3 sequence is CASSPLIVSSGNTIYF. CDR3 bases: TGTGCCAGCTCACCCCTAATCGTGAGCTCTGGAAACACCATATATTTT. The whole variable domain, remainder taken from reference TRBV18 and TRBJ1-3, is NAGVMQNPRHLVRRRGQEARLRCSPMKGHSHVYWYRQLPEEGLKFMVYLQKENIIDESGMPKERFSAEFPKEGPSILRIQQVVRGDSAAYFCASSPLIVSSGNTIYFGEGSWLTVV.

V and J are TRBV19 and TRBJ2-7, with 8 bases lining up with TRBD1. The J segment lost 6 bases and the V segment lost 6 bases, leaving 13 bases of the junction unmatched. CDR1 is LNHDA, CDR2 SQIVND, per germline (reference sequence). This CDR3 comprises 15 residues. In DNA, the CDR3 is TGTGCCAGTAGGAGGGAGACAGGGGCAATATCCGAGCAGTACTTC. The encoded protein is CASRRETGAISEQYF.

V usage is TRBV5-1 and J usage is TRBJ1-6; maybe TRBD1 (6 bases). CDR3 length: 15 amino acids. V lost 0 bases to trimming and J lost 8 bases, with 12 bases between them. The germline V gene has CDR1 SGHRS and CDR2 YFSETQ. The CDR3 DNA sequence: TGCGCCAGCAGCTTGGTTGGACAGAGATATTCACCCCTCCACTTT. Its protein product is CASSLVGQRYSPLHF.

The CDR3, as DNA: TGCGCCAGCAGCTCCGGGACAGTCCGATTCTATGGCTACACCTTC. Its translation: CASSSGTVRFYGYTF. The chain joins TRBV5-1 to TRBJ1-2, with TRBD1 identical over 7 bases. Germline CDR1 SGHRS, CDR2 YFSETQ. The CDR3 spans 15 residues. J gave up 4 bases and V 3 bases, and 9 bases lay outside the gene matches. The complete variable domain, with remaining parts taken from reference TRBV5-1 and TRBJ1-2, reads KAGVTQTPRYLIKTRGQQVTLSCSPISGHRSVSWYQQTPGQGLQFLFEYFSETQRNKGNFPGRFSGRQFSNSRSEMNVSTLELGDSALYLCASSSGTVRFYGYTFGSGTRLTVV.